These T cell receptor beta chains were read from a single sample in a study of tumor-infiltrating lymphocytes in primary liver carcinoma. TCRdb reprocessed the multiplex PCR reads with MiXCR, giving one entry per CDR3 protein. The profile shows 180,000 or so distinct CDR3 sequences, roughly three fifths of them singletons. Sample: peripheral blood. The receptors here all came from a man aged 35-49 years with primary liver carcinoma and hepatitis B virus infection. Each CDR3 is given with its conserved first and last residue. The D gene is left open where the match is weak. The size entry is marked missing in some rows and otherwise reads once, few, many or a size class.

abundance	j_gene	d_gene	v_gene	CDR3aa	CDR3nt
-	TRBJ2-3	-	TRBV5-1	CASSLGSDTQYF	TGCGCCAGCAGCTTAGGATCAGATACGCAGTATTTT
once	TRBJ1-1	-	TRBV21-1	CASSNLGLGQGRTEAFF	TGTGCCAGCAGCAATTTGGGTTTGGGACAGGGGCGGACTGAAGCTTTCTTT
-	TRBJ2-3	-	TRBV6-5	CASSPTGWGTDTQYF	TGTGCCAGCAGTCCCACAGGGTGGGGCACAGATACGCAGTATTTT
-	TRBJ1-4	TRBD1	TRBV5-1	CASSPGTGGEKLFF	TGCGCCAGCAGCCCCGGGACAGGGGGCGAAAAACTGTTTTTT
-	TRBJ2-7	-	TRBV4-1	CVSSQKPGPTNYEQYF	TGCGTCAGCAGCCAGAAACCGGGACCTACAAACTACGAGCAGTACTTC
many	TRBJ2-4	-	TRBV11-1	CASSPLITGAKNIQYF	TGTGCCAGCAGCCCACTAATTACTGGAGCCAAAAACATTCAGTACTTC
-	TRBJ1-1	-	TRBV12-3/TRBV12-4	CASSFMGGTEAFF	TGTGCCAGCAGTTTTATGGGGGGCACTGAAGCTTTCTTT
-	TRBJ2-7	-	TRBV5-6	CASNLQGEQYF	TGTGCCAGCAACTTACAGGGAGAGCAGTACTTC
-	TRBJ1-1	TRBD1	TRBV6-6	CASSQGGQGNTEAFF	TGTGCCAGCAGCCAAGGGGGACAGGGGAACACTGAAGCTTTCTTT
-	TRBJ2-1	TRBD2	TRBV11-1	CASSLYRTSNGQFF	TGTGCCAGCAGTTTATATCGGACTAGCAATGGGCAGTTCTTC
-	TRBJ2-2	TRBD2	TRBV12-3/TRBV12-4	CASSLASNRDYNTGELFF	TGTGCCAGCAGTTTAGCTTCGAATAGGGACTACAACACCGGGGAGCTTTTTTTT
-	TRBJ2-5	TRBD1	TRBV5-1	CASSLADKSGGGVTQYF	TGCGCCAGCAGCTTGGCGGATAAGTCAGGGGGCGGTGTGACCCAGTACTTC
many	TRBJ2-5	-	TRBV12-3/TRBV12-4	CASSRDIQETQYF	TGTGCCAGCAGTCGGGACATCCAAGAGACCCAGTACTTC
-	TRBJ2-2	TRBD1	TRBV12-3/TRBV12-4	CASLHRDRGPFGGELFF	TGTGCCAGCCTCCACCGGGACAGGGGGCCCTTTGGCGGGGAGCTGTTTTTT
few	TRBJ2-2	TRBD2	TRBV6-5	CASSPGLAGAGELFF	TGTGCCAGCAGCCCTGGACTAGCGGGGGCCGGGGAGCTGTTTTTT
once	TRBJ1-5	TRBD1	TRBV10-3	CAISDRDRRNSNQPQHF	TGTGCCATCAGTGACCGGGACAGGAGAAATAGCAATCAGCCCCAGCATTTT
-	TRBJ1-2	TRBD1	TRBV4-2	CASSPLGGDYGYTF	TGTGCCAGCAGCCCCCTAGGGGGCGACTATGGCTACACCTTC
-	TRBJ2-1	TRBD2	TRBV6-7	CASSYWGTSGILVSNEQFF	TGTGCCAGCAGTTACTGGGGGACTAGCGGGATCTTGGTGTCCAATGAGCAGTTCTTC
-	TRBJ1-1	-	TRBV29-1	CSVETRGADEAFF	TGCAGCGTTGAAACCAGGGGCGCGGATGAAGCTTTCTTT
-	TRBJ1-2	TRBD1	TRBV28	CASSPTGTGYYGYTF	TGTGCCAGCAGTCCCACCGGGACAGGGTACTATGGCTACACCTTC
few	TRBJ2-1	TRBD2	TRBV5-4	CAVHTGLAGDNEQFF	TGTGCCGTTCATACAGGACTAGCTGGGGACAATGAGCAGTTCTTC
-	TRBJ2-1	-	TRBV12-3/TRBV12-4	CAVPGHDANEQFF	TGTGCCGTCCCGGGACACGACGCCAATGAGCAGTTCTTC
-	TRBJ2-7	-	TRBV11-2	CASSFEASVSYEQYF	TGTGCCAGCAGCTTCGAGGCTTCTGTCTCCTACGAGCAGTACTTC
-	TRBJ2-3	-	TRBV10-3	CAIRSQITDTQYF	TGTGCCATCAGGAGCCAAATCACAGATACGCAGTATTTT
many	TRBJ2-5	-	TRBV11-2	CASSFGQGGTQYF	TGTGCCAGCAGCTTTGGGCAGGGTGGGACCCAGTACTTC
-	TRBJ2-3	-	TRBV6-5	CAGSQASQADTQYF	TGTGCCGGCAGCCAAGCATCCCAGGCAGATACGCAGTATTTT
-	TRBJ2-7	-	TRBV5-5	CASSLAATTYEQYF	TGTGCCAGCAGCTTGGCAGCAACAACCTACGAGCAGTACTTC
once	TRBJ2-4	-	TRBV4-1	CASSQEPPQKEGAKNNQYF	TGCGCCAGCAGCCAAGAGCCCCCTCAAAAAGAAGGGGCCAAAAACAATCAGTACTTC